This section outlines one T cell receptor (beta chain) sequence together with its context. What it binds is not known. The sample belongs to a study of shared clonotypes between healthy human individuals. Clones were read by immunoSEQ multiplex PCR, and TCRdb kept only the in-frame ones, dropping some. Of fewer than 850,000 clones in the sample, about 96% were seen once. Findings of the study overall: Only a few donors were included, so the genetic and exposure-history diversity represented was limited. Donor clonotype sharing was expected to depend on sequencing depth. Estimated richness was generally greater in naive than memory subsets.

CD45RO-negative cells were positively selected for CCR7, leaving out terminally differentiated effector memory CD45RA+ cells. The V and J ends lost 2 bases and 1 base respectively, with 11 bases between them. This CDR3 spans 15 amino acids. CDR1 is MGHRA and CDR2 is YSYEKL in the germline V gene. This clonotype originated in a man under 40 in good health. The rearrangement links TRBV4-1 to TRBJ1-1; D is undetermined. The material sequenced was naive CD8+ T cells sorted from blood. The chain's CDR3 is CASSQLELGNTEAFF. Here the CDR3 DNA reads TGCGCCAGCAGCCAACTGGAGCTTGGGAACACTGAAGCTTTCTTT.